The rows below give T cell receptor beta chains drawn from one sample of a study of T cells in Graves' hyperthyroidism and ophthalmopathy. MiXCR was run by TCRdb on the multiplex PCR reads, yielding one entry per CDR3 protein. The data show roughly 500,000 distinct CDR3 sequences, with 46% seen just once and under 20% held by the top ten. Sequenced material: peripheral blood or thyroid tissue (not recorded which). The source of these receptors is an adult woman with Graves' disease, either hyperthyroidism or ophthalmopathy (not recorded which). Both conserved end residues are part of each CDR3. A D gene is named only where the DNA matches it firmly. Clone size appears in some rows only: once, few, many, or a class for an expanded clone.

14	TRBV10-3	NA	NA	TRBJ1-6	CAVSEDSRYSPLHF	TGTGCCGTCAGTGAGGACAGCCGATATTCACCCCTCCACTTT
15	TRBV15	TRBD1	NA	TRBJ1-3	CATSRGTGSGNTIYF	TGTGCCACCAGCAGAGGGACAGGCTCTGGAAACACCATATATTTT
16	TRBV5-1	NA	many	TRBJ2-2	CASSLGQPRGTGELFF	TGCGCCAGCAGCTTGGGACAGCCAAGGGGCACCGGGGAGCTGTTTTTT
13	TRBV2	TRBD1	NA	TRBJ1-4	CASSGTGKGKLFF	TGTGCCAGCAGTGGGACAGGGAAAGGAAAACTGTTTTTT
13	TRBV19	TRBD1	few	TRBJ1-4	CASNSGQEEKLFF	TGTGCCAGTAACTCGGGACAGGAAGAAAAACTGTTTTTT
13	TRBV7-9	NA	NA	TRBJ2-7	CAGSRERSGEQYF	TGTGCCGGTTCCCGGGAGAGGTCCGGGGAGCAGTACTTC
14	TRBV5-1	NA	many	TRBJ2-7	CASTGQRQPYEQYF	TGCGCCAGCACCGGGCAGCGACAACCCTACGAGCAGTACTTC
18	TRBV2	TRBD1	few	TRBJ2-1	CASSEALTWDSLNNEQFF	TGTGCCAGCAGTGAAGCGCTTACTTGGGACAGTCTTAACAATGAGCAGTTCTTC
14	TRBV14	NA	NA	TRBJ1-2	CASRRSGRNYGYTF	TGTGCCAGCAGACGCTCGGGACGGAACTATGGCTACACCTTC
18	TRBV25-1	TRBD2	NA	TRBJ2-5	CASSEYRLASGNQETQYF	TGTGCCAGCAGTGAATATAGGTTGGCTAGCGGGAACCAAGAGACCCAGTACTTC
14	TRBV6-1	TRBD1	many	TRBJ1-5	CATQQGYSNQPQHF	TGTGCCACCCAACAGGGGTATAGCAATCAGCCCCAGCATTTT
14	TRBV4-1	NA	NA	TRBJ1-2	CASSKRGLNYGYTF	TGCGCCAGCAGCAAGCGCGGTCTGAACTATGGCTACACCTTC
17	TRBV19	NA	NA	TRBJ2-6	CASRTTRGNYGANVLTF	TGTGCCAGTAGAACTACCCGGGGAAACTATGGGGCCAACGTCCTGACTTTC
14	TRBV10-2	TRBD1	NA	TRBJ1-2	CASSDRGGNYGYTF	TGCGCCAGCAGCGACAGGGGAGGGAACTATGGCTACACCTTC
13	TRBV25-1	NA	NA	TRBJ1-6	CASSGGEVSPLHF	TGTGCCAGCAGTGGGGGGGAGGTTTCACCCCTCCACTTT